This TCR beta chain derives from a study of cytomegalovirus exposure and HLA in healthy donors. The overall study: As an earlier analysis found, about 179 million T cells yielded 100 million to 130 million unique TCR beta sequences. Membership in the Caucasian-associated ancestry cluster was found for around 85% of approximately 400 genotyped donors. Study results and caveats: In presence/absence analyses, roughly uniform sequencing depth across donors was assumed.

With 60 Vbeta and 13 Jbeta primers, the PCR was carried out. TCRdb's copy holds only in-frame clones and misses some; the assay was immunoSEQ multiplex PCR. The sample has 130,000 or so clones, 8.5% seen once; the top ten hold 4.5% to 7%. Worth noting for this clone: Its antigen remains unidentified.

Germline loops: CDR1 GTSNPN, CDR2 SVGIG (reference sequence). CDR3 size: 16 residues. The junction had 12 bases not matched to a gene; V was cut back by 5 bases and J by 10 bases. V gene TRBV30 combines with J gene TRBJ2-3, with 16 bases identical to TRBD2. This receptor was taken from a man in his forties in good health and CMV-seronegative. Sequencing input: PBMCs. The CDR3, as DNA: TGTGCCTGGGGTCGGGGACTAGCGGGGGGGCGAATTTCGCAGTATTTT. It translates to CAWGRGLAGGRISQYF.